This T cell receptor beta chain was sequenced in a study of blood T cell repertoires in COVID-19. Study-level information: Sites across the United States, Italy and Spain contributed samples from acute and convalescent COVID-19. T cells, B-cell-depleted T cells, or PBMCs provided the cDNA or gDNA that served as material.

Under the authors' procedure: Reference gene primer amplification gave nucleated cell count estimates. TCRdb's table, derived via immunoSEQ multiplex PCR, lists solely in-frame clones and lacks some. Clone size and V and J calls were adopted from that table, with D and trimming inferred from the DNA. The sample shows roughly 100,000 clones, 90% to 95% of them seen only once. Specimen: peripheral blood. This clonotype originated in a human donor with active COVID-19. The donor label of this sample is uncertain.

For the CDR3, the DNA is TGTGCCAGCGGGGGGTACGGGACGGTGCAGCCCCAGCATTTT. Its translation is CASGGYGTVQPQHF. The chain combines TRBV19 with TRBJ1-5, with D perhaps matching TRBD1 (5 bases). The V gene's germline CDR1 is LNHDA and CDR2 SQIVND (reference sequence). The CDR3 has 14 residues. V was pared by 9 bases and J by 7 bases, with 19 bases between.